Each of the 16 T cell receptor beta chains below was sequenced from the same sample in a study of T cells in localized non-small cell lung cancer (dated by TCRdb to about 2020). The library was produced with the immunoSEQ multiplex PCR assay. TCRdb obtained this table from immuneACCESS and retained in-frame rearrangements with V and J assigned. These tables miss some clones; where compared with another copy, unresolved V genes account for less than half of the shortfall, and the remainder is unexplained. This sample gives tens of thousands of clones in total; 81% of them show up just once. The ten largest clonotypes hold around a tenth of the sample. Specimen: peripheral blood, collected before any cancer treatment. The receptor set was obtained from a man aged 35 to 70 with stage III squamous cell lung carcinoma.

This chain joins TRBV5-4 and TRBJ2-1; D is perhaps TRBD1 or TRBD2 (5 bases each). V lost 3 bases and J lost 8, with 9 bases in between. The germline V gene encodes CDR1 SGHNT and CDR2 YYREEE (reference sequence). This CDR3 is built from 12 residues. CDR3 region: CASSSRDHEQFF. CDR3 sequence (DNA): TGTGCCAGCAGCTCCAGGGACCATGAGCAGTTCTTC.

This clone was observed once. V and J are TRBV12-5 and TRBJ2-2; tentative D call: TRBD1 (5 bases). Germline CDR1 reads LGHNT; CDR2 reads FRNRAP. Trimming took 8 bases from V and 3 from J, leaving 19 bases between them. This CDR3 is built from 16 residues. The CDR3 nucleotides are TGTGCTAGTCAAACAGGACGGACCGCGGACACCGGGGAGCTGTTTTTT. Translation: CASQTGRTADTGELFF.

CDR3 sequence reads: CASSPGLAGTYEQYF. The CDR3 DNA reads TGCGCCAGCAGCCCGGGACTAGCGGGGACCTACGAGCAGTACTTC. The chain couples TRBV5-1 to TRBJ2-7, with 13 bases identical to TRBD2. This CDR3 is built from 15 residues. Germline assignment: CDR1 SGHRS and CDR2 YFSETQ. J gave up 2 bases and V 4 bases, and 3 bases lay outside the gene matches.

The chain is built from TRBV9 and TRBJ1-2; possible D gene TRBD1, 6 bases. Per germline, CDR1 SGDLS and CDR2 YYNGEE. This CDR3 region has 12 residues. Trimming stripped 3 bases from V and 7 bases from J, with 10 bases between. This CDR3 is CASSASQGGYTF. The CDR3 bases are TGTGCCAGCAGCGCCTCACAGGGTGGCTACACCTTC.

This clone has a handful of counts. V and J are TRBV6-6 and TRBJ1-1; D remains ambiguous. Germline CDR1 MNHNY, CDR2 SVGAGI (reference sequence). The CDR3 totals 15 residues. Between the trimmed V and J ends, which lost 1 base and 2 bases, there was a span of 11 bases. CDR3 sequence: CASSYFSQVNTEAFF. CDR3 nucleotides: TGTGCCAGCAGTTACTTTTCGCAGGTAAACACTGAAGCTTTCTTT.

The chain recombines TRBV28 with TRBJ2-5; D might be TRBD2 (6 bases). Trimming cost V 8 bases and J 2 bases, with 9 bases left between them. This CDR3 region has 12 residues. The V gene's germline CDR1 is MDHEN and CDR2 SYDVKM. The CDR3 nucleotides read TGTGCCAGCCAAGGAGGGCAAGAGACCCAGTACTTC. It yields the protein CASQGGQETQYF. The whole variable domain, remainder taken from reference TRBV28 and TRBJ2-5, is DVKVTQSSRYLVKRTGEKVFLECVQDMDHENMFWYRQDPGLGLRLIYFSYDVKMKEKGDIPEGYSVSREKKERFSLILESASTNQTSMYLCASQGGQETQYFGPGTRLLVL.

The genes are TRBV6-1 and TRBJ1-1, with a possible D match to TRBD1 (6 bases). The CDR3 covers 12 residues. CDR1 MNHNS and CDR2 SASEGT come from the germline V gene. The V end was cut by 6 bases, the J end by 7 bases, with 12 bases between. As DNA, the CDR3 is TGTGCCAGCAGGAGGGGGGGAGGTGAAGCTTTCTTT. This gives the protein CASRRGGGEAFF.

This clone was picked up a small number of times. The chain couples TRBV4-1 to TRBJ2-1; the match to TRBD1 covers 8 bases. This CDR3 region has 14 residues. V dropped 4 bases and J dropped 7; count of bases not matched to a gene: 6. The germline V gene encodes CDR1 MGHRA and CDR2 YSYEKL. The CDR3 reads CASSRTTGENEQFF. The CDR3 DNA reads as TGCGCCAGCAGCCGTACGACAGGGGAGAATGAGCAGTTCTTC.

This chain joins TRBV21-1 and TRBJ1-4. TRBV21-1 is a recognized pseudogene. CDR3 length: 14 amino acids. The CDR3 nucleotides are TGTGCCAGCAGCAAAGGTCACGATAATGAAAAACTGTTTTTT. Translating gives CASSKGHDNEKLFF.

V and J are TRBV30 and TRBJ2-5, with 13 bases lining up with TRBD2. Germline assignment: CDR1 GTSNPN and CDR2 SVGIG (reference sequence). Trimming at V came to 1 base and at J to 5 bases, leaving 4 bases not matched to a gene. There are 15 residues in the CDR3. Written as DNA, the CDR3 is TGTGCCTGGAGTGGGGGGACTAGCGGGGCGGAGACCCAGTACTTC. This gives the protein CAWSGGTSGAETQYF.

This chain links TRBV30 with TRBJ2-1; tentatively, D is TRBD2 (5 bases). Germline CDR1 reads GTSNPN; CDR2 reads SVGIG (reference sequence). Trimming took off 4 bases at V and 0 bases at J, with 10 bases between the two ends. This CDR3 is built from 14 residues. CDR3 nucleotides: TGTGCCTGGAACCCCGGGGACTCCTACAATGAGCAGTTCTTC. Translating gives CAWNPGDSYNEQFF.

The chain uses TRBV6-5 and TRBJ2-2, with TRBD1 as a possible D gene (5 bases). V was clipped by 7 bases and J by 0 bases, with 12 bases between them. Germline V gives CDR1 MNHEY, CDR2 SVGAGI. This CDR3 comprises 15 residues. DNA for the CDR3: TGTGCCAGCACCGAACAGGTTGCGAACACCGGGGAGCTGTTTTTT. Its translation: CASTEQVANTGELFF.

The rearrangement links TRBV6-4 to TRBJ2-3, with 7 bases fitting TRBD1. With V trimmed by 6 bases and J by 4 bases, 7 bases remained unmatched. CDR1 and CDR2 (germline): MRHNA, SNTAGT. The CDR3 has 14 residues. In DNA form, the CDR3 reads TGTGCCAGCAGAGTATCAGACAGGGCAGATACGCAGTATTTT. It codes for CASRVSDRADTQYF.

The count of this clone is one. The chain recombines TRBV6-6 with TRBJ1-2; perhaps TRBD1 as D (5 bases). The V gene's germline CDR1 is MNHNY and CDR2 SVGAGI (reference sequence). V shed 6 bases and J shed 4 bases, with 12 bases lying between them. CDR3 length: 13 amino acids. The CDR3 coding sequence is TGTGCCAGCAGACCTGACAGCTTCTATGGCTACACCTTC. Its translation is CASRPDSFYGYTF.

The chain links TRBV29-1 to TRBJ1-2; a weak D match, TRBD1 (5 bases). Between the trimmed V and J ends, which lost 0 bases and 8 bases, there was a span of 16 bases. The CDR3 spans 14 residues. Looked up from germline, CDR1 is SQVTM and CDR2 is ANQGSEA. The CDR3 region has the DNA TGCAGCGTTGAAGACAGGGAATACACCTGGGGCTACACCTTC. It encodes CSVEDREYTWGYTF.

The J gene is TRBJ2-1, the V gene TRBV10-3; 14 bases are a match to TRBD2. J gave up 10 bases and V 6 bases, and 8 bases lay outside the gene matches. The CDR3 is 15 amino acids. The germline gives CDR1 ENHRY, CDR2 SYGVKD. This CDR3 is CAISGTSGSSGEQFF. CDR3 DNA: TGTGCCATCAGCGGGACTAGCGGGAGCTCAGGGGAGCAGTTCTTC.